The next 31 T cell receptor beta chains were all read from a single sample in a study of blood T cell repertoires in COVID-19. TCRdb keeps only in-frame clones here, not all; method: immunoSEQ multiplex PCR. The sample has about 160,000 clones, approximately 87% seen once. Sequences were obtained from peripheral blood. The receptors derive from a woman in her 70s with COVID-19, enrolled during active disease.

This clone is a singleton in its sample. The chain employs TRBV18 and TRBJ1-5; TRBD1 might be the D (6 bases). The CDR3 is 17 amino acids. V was shortened by 10 bases and J by 1 base, with 23 bases between the two germline ends. Germline CDR1 and CDR2: KGHSH and LQKENI. In DNA, the CDR3 is TGTGCCACCTCGCTTGGGGGGGCTCGGGGGAGCAATCAGCCCCAGCATTTT. It codes for CATSLGGARGSNQPQHF.

The chain is built from TRBV4-1 and TRBJ1-3; D perhaps matches TRBD1 (6 bases). The germline gives CDR1 MGHRA, CDR2 YSYEKL. This CDR3 comprises 18 residues. V lost 6 bases and J 0 bases, leaving 21 bases between the germline ends. CDR3 coding DNA: TGCGCCAGCAGAAGGACCCGGGACAAAAGGACCTCTGGAAACACCATATATTTT. It is translated as CASRRTRDKRTSGNTIYF.

The chain couples TRBV6-1 to TRBJ2-2, with D unresolved. Germline CDR1 reads MNHNS; CDR2 reads SASEGT. The CDR3 covers 14 residues. Trimming removed 0 bases at V and 8 bases at J, with 10 bases between. The CDR3 bases are TGTGCCAGCAGTGAAGCCGTACCTGCGGGGGAGCTGTTTTTT. This encodes CASSEAVPAGELFF.

This rearrangement joins TRBV7-2 to TRBJ2-7; D ambiguous. This CDR3 spans 13 amino acids. The germline V gene encodes CDR1 SGHTA and CDR2 FQGNSA. V was trimmed by 5 bases and J by 1 base, leaving 9 bases between them. The CDR3: CASSPYPSYEQYF. CDR3 nucleotide sequence: TGTGCCAGCAGCCCCTACCCTTCCTACGAGCAGTACTTC.

Points on this clone: This specimen includes other DNA sequences encoding the same CDR3. The chain is built from TRBV2 and TRBJ1-5; 7 bases map to TRBD1. CDR1 and CDR2 from the germline V gene are SNHLY and FYNNEI. The CDR3 has 13 residues. Unmatched junction bases numbered 4, after V lost 4 bases and J lost 7 bases. This CDR3 is CASSGQGDQPQHF. CDR3 coding DNA: TGTGCCAGCAGTGGGCAGGGGGACCAGCCCCAGCATTTT. The whole variable domain, filled in from reference TRBV2 and TRBJ1-5, reads EPEVTQTPSHQVTQMGQEVILRCVPISNHLYFYWYRQILGQKVEFLVSFYNNEISEKSEIFDDQFSVERPDGSNFTLKIRSTKLEDSAMYFCASSGQGDQPQHFGDGTRLSIL.

The CDR3 region is CASSVDGGSYNEQFF. In nucleotides, the CDR3 is TGTGCCAGCAGCGTAGACGGGGGTAGTTACAATGAGCAGTTCTTC. The chain joins TRBV9 to TRBJ2-1; D possibly corresponds to TRBD2 (6 bases). The germline V and J ends were trimmed by 0 bases and 4 bases, with 11 bases remaining between them. The CDR3 is 15 residues long. Germline V lookup: CDR1 SGDLS, CDR2 YYNGEE.

The chain combines TRBV5-4 with TRBJ2-7; TRBD1 is a possible D gene (6 bases). The CDR3 has 14 residues. Germline V CDR1 and CDR2: SGHNT, YYREEE (reference sequence). V lost 4 bases, J lost 4 bases, and 15 bases lay in between. CDR3 in DNA: TGTGCCAGCAGCCCACGAGGGGGTTCGTACGAGCAGTACTTC. Protein: CASSPRGGSYEQYF.

The table lists this clone with a few counts. The chain combines TRBV5-6 with TRBJ1-2; the match to TRBD1 covers 7 bases. V lost 3 bases to trimming and J lost 4 bases; unmatched junction nucleotides: 9. Per the germline V gene, CDR1 is SGHDT and CDR2 is YYEEEE. This CDR3 has 15 amino acids. CDR3 nucleotides: TGTGCCAGCAGCTCCCCGGGACAGACTAGCTATGGCTACACCTTC. It codes for CASSSPGQTSYGYTF.

This chain connects TRBV18 to TRBJ1-1; 11 bases agree with TRBD1. CDR1 is KGHSH, CDR2 LQKENI, per germline. CDR3 length: 15 amino acids. After removal of 3 bases from V and 3 bases from J, the junction contained 3 bases not matched to a gene. The DNA for the CDR3 is TGTGCCAGCTCACCCGGGACAGGGGGGGACACTGAAGCTTTCTTT. Its protein is CASSPGTGGDTEAFF.

The chain has TRBV12-3 or TRBV12-4 and TRBJ1-1, with TRBD1 matching over 7 bases. The CDR3 spans 12 residues. With 5 bases clipped from V and 7 bases from J, the junction kept 4 bases outside the gene matches. The DNA of the CDR3 is TGTGCCAGCAGTACGGGACAGTATGAAGCTTTCTTT. Translated, it gives CASSTGQYEAFF.

This CDR3 is CASSLTGSPYEQYF. The DNA of the CDR3 is TGTGCCAGCAGCTTAACGGGATCCCCCTACGAGCAGTACTTC. This rearrangement joins TRBV13 to TRBJ2-7; D is possibly TRBD2 (5 bases). Germline V gives CDR1 PRHDT, CDR2 FYEKMQ (reference sequence). The V gene lost 2 bases and the J gene lost 2 bases, with 10 bases spanning the gap. The CDR3 loop spans 14 amino acids. Variable domain in full (rest from reference TRBV13 and TRBJ2-7): AAGVIQSPRHLIKEKRETATLKCYPIPRHDTVYWYQQGPGQDPQFLISFYEKMQSDKGSIPDRFSAQQFSDYHSELNMSSLELGDSALYFCASSLTGSPYEQYFGPGTRLTVT.

The chain uses TRBV7-9 and TRBJ2-5, with D possibly being TRBD2 (5 bases). Germline lookup yields CDR1 SEHNR and CDR2 FQNEAQ (reference sequence). The CDR3 sequence is 15 residues long. The V gene lost 2 bases and the J gene lost 2 bases, with 12 bases spanning the gap. Here the CDR3 reads CASSLSYGEQETQYF. The CDR3 bases are TGTGCCAGCAGCTTATCATACGGGGAGCAAGAGACCCAGTACTTC.

The chain carries TRBV5-1 and TRBJ1-2, with TRBD1 identical over 9 bases. Germline trimming cut 3 bases from V and 6 bases from J; bases unmatched to any gene: 9. The CDR3 has 15 residues. Per the germline V gene, CDR1 is SGHRS and CDR2 is YFSETQ. CDR3 DNA sequence: TGCGCCAGCAGCTGGCAGACCGGGACAGGGAATGGCTACACCTTC. Translating gives CASSWQTGTGNGYTF. The whole variable domain, filled in from reference TRBV5-1 and TRBJ1-2, reads KAGVTQTPRYLIKTRGQQVTLSCSPISGHRSVSWYQQTPGQGLQFLFEYFSETQRNKGNFPGRFSGRQFSNSRSEMNVSTLELGDSALYLCASSWQTGTGNGYTFGSGTRLTVV.

V and J are TRBV29-1 and TRBJ2-7; 8 positions match TRBD1. The CDR3 contains 13 residues. The germline V gene has CDR1 SQVTM and CDR2 ANQGSEA. Trimming cost V 8 bases and J 7 bases; bases outside gene matches: 13. In DNA, the CDR3 is TGCAGCACCCGGGAGACAGGGGATGGTGAGCAGTACTTC. Protein: CSTRETGDGEQYF.

The chain joins TRBV18 to TRBJ1-5; D gene unclear. The CDR3 length is 13 residues. Per the germline V gene, CDR1 is KGHSH and CDR2 is LQKENI. V dropped 8 bases and J dropped 0 bases, with 8 bases sitting between them. CDR3 sequence: CASRTDSNQPQHF. CDR3 nucleotides: TGTGCCAGCCGAACTGATAGCAATCAGCCCCAGCATTTT.

This clone was observed once. The sample has other DNA sequences that encode this CDR3 too. The chain uses TRBV7-9 and TRBJ1-5; no definite D call. V dropped 3 bases and J dropped 0 bases, with 3 bases sitting between them. CDR1 SEHNR and CDR2 FQNEAQ come from the germline V gene (reference sequence). The CDR3 has 13 amino acids. CDR3 residues: CASSLASNQPQHF. CDR3 coding DNA: TGTGCCAGCAGCTTGGCTAGCAATCAGCCCCAGCATTTT.

This chain links TRBV2 with TRBJ2-4, with D perhaps matching TRBD2 (7 bases). Germline CDR1 and CDR2: SNHLY and FYNNEI. V was clipped by 6 bases and J by 14 bases, with 17 bases between them. This CDR3 is built from 12 residues. CDR3 residues: CASRVQAGAEYF. CDR3 nucleotides: TGTGCCAGCAGGGTACAGGCGGGGGCAGAGTACTTC.

V gene TRBV5-8 combines with J gene TRBJ1-1, with no clear D. CDR1 and CDR2 (germline): SGHTS, YDEGEE. The CDR3 loop spans 12 amino acids. With 5 bases removed from V and 4 bases from J, the gap between germline ends came to 9 bases. The CDR3 reads CASRRRSTEAFF. CDR3 sequence (DNA): TGTGCCAGCAGGAGGAGGAGCACTGAAGCTTTCTTT.

This chain joins TRBV10-3 and TRBJ2-7; D perhaps matches TRBD2 (7 bases). The CDR3 sequence is 15 residues long. Per the germline V gene, CDR1 is ENHRY and CDR2 is SYGVKD. Deletions cut 3 bases from V and 1 base from J, with 13 bases between. The DNA of the CDR3 is TGTGCCATCAGTGATGACGGGGGGCCTTCCTACGAGCAGTACTTC. It yields the protein CAISDDGGPSYEQYF.

The chain uses TRBV4-1 and TRBJ1-2, with TRBD1 as a possible D gene (5 bases). The CDR3 runs 16 residues. Trimming pared 0 bases from V and 9 bases from J, leaving 20 bases between. Germline values: CDR1 MGHRA, CDR2 YSYEKL. CDR3 bases: TGCGCCAGCAGCCAAGATGAGACAGCTACTTACCTTCGCTACACCTTC. This sequence encodes CASSQDETATYLRYTF.

The chain recombines TRBV5-1 with TRBJ2-6; weak D call: TRBD1 (5 bases). The CDR3 consists of 15 residues. V was clipped by 0 bases and J by 4 bases, with 8 bases between them. CDR1 and CDR2 from the germline V gene are SGHRS and YFSETQ. In DNA, the CDR3 is TGCGCCAGCAGCTTGGGGGGCCCCGGGGCCAACGTCCTGACTTTC. Its protein is CASSLGGPGANVLTF.

The V call is TRBV3-1 (or the pseudogene TRBV3-2), the J call TRBJ1-6; TRBD1 might be the D (5 bases). V lost 4 bases to trimming and J lost 14 bases, with 12 bases between them. CDR1 is LGHDT and CDR2 is YNNKEL in the germline V gene (reference sequence). The CDR3 spans 12 residues. As DNA, the CDR3 is TGTGCCAGCAGCCCGGGCCGCAGGGCCCTCCACTTT. It specifies CASSPGRRALHF.

This clone was counted between two and nine times. The V gene is TRBV7-8, the J gene TRBJ2-1; perhaps TRBD2 as D (5 bases). This CDR3 spans 15 amino acids. Trimming removed 5 bases at V and 0 bases at J, with 11 bases between. Germline V gene sequence: CDR1 SGHVS, CDR2 FQNEAQ. CDR3 coding DNA: TGTGCCAGCAGCGGTAGGGAGAGCTCCTACAATGAGCAGTTCTTC. It specifies CASSGRESSYNEQFF.

J is TRBJ2-3 and V is TRBV7-2, with 8 positions matching TRBD2. The germline CDR1 and CDR2 sequences are SGHTA and FQGNSA. After removal of 1 base from V and 2 bases from J, the junction contained 8 bases not matched to a gene. The CDR3 consists of 17 residues. The CDR3 spells CASSLGFSGGYTDTQYF. CDR3 DNA: TGTGCCAGCAGCTTAGGCTTCAGCGGGGGTTACACAGATACGCAGTATTTT.

This clone was observed a handful of times. The CDR3 DNA reads as TGTGCCAGCAGTGAAATCTGGACAGGATATAATTCACCCCTCCACTTT. As protein: CASSEIWTGYNSPLHF. This chain connects TRBV6-1 to TRBJ1-6, with 7 bases fitting TRBD1. The length of the CDR3 is 16 residues. The junction had 5 bases not matched to a gene; V was cut back by 2 bases and J by 4 bases. Germline loops: CDR1 MNHNS, CDR2 SASEGT.

V usage is TRBV9 and J usage is TRBJ2-1, with 14 bases lining up with TRBD2. The CDR3 totals 13 residues. Germline CDR1 and CDR2: SGDLS and YYNGEE. Trimming removed 5 bases from V and 9 bases from J; junction bases left unmatched: 1. The chain's CDR3 is CASRGLAGAEQFF. In nucleotides, the CDR3 is TGTGCCAGCAGGGGACTAGCGGGGGCTGAGCAGTTCTTC.

This rearrangement joins TRBV6-6 to TRBJ1-4; 8 positions match TRBD1. The CDR3 covers 12 residues. Germline trimming cut 6 bases from V and 11 bases from J; bases unmatched to any gene: 5. Germline loops: CDR1 MNHNY, CDR2 SVGAGI (reference sequence). The CDR3 region is CASRDRVGKLFF. CDR3 nucleotides: TGTGCCAGCAGGGACAGGGTGGGCAAACTGTTTTTT.

This clone was recorded only once. The rearrangement links TRBV18 to TRBJ1-2; 9 positions match TRBD1. There are 16 residues in the CDR3. Losses at the gene ends were 3 bases for V and 2 bases for J; bases not matched to a gene: 7. Germline CDR1 and CDR2: KGHSH and LQKENI. Here the CDR3 DNA reads TGTGCCAGCTCACCCGTGGGGACAGGGATGAACTATGGCTACACCTTC. Residues: CASSPVGTGMNYGYTF. Full variable domain (remainder filled in from reference TRBV18 and TRBJ1-2): NAGVMQNPRHLVRRRGQEARLRCSPMKGHSHVYWYRQLPEEGLKFMVYLQKENIIDESGMPKERFSAEFPKEGPSILRIQQVVRGDSAAYFCASSPVGTGMNYGYTFGSGTRLTVV.

The rearrangement links TRBV5-1 to TRBJ2-5, with 8 bases fitting TRBD2. V lost 4 bases to trimming and J lost 0 bases; unmatched junction nucleotides: 8. There are 16 residues in the CDR3. Germline V gene sequence: CDR1 SGHRS, CDR2 YFSETQ. The CDR3 spells CASSPSAGGYQETQYF. The CDR3 nucleotides are TGCGCCAGCAGCCCGTCCGCGGGGGGCTACCAAGAGACCCAGTACTTC.

V and J are TRBV7-8 and TRBJ2-5; 7 bases line up with TRBD1. Germline V gene sequence: CDR1 SGHVS, CDR2 FQNEAQ. CDR3 length: 16 residues. The junction had 16 bases not matched to a gene; V was cut back by 3 bases and J by 9 bases. The CDR3 spells CASSLLQGTASRAQYF. The CDR3 region has the DNA TGTGCCAGCAGCTTGTTACAGGGGACCGCCTCGAGGGCCCAGTACTTC.

V usage is TRBV18 and J usage is TRBJ1-1; 7 nucleotides match TRBD1. Germline lookup yields CDR1 KGHSH and CDR2 LQKENI. CDR3 size: 15 residues. Trimming cost V 2 bases and J 14 bases; bases outside gene matches: 17. The CDR3: CASSPEGAGALSLFF. CDR3 nucleotide sequence: TGTGCCAGCTCACCAGAGGGGGCAGGGGCCCTAAGTCTATTCTTT.